The clone carrying this TCR beta chain was seen a handful of times. The antigen is unknown. It was template switching that added a universal primer site, and there were unique molecular identifiers on the cDNA. TCRdb passed the 5' RACE reads through MiXCR, listing each CDR3 protein once. The sample consists of about 730,000 distinct CDR3 sequences, over 20% of them appearing once. This record comes from a study of identical twins. Findings of the study overall: There were fewer insertions in abundant cord blood beta clonotypes, but memory repertoires showed no such pattern.

This same sample was also part of a study on T cells expressing NK-cell markers.

Sequencing input: PBMCs. This TCR came from a woman in her late teens or twenties in good health.

CDR3 protein: CASSDFLREPYEQYF. CDR3 nucleotides: TGCGCCAGCAGTGACTTCCTTAGGGAGCCCTACGAGCAGTACTTC. J is TRBJ2-7 and V is TRBV10-1; weak D call: TRBD2 (5 bases). Germline lookup yields CDR1 WNHNN and CDR2 SYGVQD (reference sequence). Trimming left V 3 bases short and J 2 bases short, with 14 bases between. This CDR3 spans 15 amino acids.